The clone carrying this T cell receptor beta chain was picked up a small number of times. Its antigen is unknown. The sample comes from a study of blood T cells in healthy people across ages. Overall study context: Researchers report that template switching captured about one barcoded beta molecule per two T cells.

Primers used in a second PCR of about 6 to 11 cycles were a sample-barcoded 5' primer and a J-beta primer mix. Each CDR3 protein gets one entry after TCRdb re-called the 5' RACE reads with MiXCR. The sample carries just under 750,000 distinct CDR3 sequences, 20% to 25% recorded once. In germline, CDR1 is SQVTM, CDR2 ANQGSEA. This CDR3 contains 11 residues. J gave up 9 bases and V 6 bases, and 7 bases lay outside the gene matches. Study outcomes and limitations: A greater number of naive CD4+ cells and higher diversity distinguished long-lived donors from aged donors. Leaving the PBMCs unsorted stopped any conclusive comparison of naive versus antigen-experienced cells. TCR beta diversity tracked closely with naive T cell percentage.

This sequence joins TRBV29-1 and TRBJ1-1; 7 bases fit TRBD1. What was sequenced was blood. This clonotype originated in a man aged 70 or older in good health. The CDR3 nucleotides are TGCAGCGTCGCGGACAGGCGAAAAGCTTTCTTT. Residues: CSVADRRKAFF. The entire variable domain, with the rest obtained from reference TRBV29-1 and TRBJ1-1, is as follows: SAVISQKPSRDICQRGTSLTIQCQVDSQVTMMFWYRQQPGQSLTLIATANQGSEATYESGFVIDKFPISRPNLTFSTLTVSNMSPEDSSIYLCSVADRRKAFFGQGTRLTVV.